This is a list of T cell receptor beta chains from one sample in a study of vaccination and CD4 T cells after COVID-19. No antigen is known for these receptors. TCRdb re-derived calls from the PCR reads in MiXCR, one entry per CDR3 protein. This table has some 10,000 distinct CDR3 sequences, roughly 40% appearing once. The sample consisted of CD4+ T cells from blood, cultured in vitro. These receptors all come from a human donor in good health. CDR3s include the opening cysteine and the closing phenylalanine or tryptophan. Size is stated for part of the rows, as once, few or many counts, or as a class when the clone is expanded.

clone_size,cdr3_length,v_call,j_call,cdr3_aa
.,15,TRBV28,TRBJ2-1,CASSSGGTSGIEQFF
few,12,TRBV28,TRBJ1-6,CASSQMRDTLHF
.,15,TRBV20-1,TRBJ1-3,CSAADRGRAGNTIYF
medium-sized,15,TRBV6-2/TRBV6-3,TRBJ2-1,CASAPRGSLANEQFF
.,16,TRBV4-2,TRBJ1-2,CASSQVSARSNYGYTF
.,15,TRBV20-1,TRBJ1-5,CSARALEGTGQPQHF
.,15,TRBV28,TRBJ1-1,CASSPPARGTTEAFF
.,15,TRBV28,TRBJ1-2,CASSLLEPGRWGYTF
few,15,TRBV2,TRBJ1-5,CASSDWGNSNQPQHF
.,16,TRBV7-9,TRBJ1-5,CASSLGWGHSNQPQHF
.,16,TRBV20-1,TRBJ1-5,CSARGRGRATNQPQHF
few,12,TRBV10-3,TRBJ2-7,CATRGGRGEQYF
.,14,TRBV7-8,TRBJ2-7,CASSLAGFAYEQYF
few,11,TRBV20-1,TRBJ1-1,CLCAGGTEAFF
.,16,TRBV7-4,TRBJ1-5,CASSSPRDRGGQPQHF
.,15,TRBV7-2,TRBJ2-7,CTSSLASTVTYEQYF
.,13,TRBV12-3/TRBV12-4,TRBJ2-2,CASSKGNTGELFF
few,13,TRBV20-1,TRBJ1-1,CSASPNLNTEAFF
.,15,TRBV6-2/TRBV6-3,TRBJ1-6,CASSYRTGIDSPLHF
few,14,TRBV10-3,TRBJ2-7,CAISAASGSYEQYF
.,13,TRBV20-1,TRBJ1-1,CSARRGANTEAFF
.,13,TRBV6-4,TRBJ2-2,CASSVEGTGELFF
.,15,TRBV5-6,TRBJ2-5,CASSLFPGGEGTQYF
once,15,TRBV5-4,TRBJ2-5,CASSPISGYQETQYF
.,15,TRBV28,TRBJ2-7,CASSLSGLQGYEQYF
.,16,TRBV7-9,TRBJ1-6,CASSSPQGGDNSPLHF
few,16,TRBV20-1,TRBJ1-6,CSSAGGLSSYNSPLHF
few,13,TRBV7-9,TRBJ2-7,CASSWTSGYEQYF
.,13,TRBV6-1,TRBJ2-7,CASSRQGPYEQYF
.,13,TRBV7-3,TRBJ1-1,CASSLRMNTEAFF
.,15,TRBV19,TRBJ2-2,CASSILGTSPRELFF
.,20,TRBV21-1,TRBJ1-1,CASSKAKVSTGRGLNTEAFF
.,14,TRBV28,TRBJ2-1,CASSTRTVTDEQFF
few,14,TRBV20-1,TRBJ1-2,CSARGDAPLGGYTF
.,14,TRBV20-1,TRBJ2-7,CSARSSGVSYEQYF
few,13,TRBV2,TRBJ2-5,CASMWRPQETQYF
few,13,TRBV2,TRBJ1-1,CASSRGGYTEAFF
.,10,TRBV25-1,TRBJ2-1,CASSFLITVF
.,15,TRBV5-1,TRBJ1-2,CASRVRGEMRYGYTF
.,14,TRBV10-3,TRBJ1-6,CAIRGYDGDSPLHF
.,13,TRBV7-3,TRBJ2-2,CANSSTNTGELFF
.,13,TRBV2,TRBJ1-2,CASNQGQDRGYTF
.,14,TRBV4-1,TRBJ2-5,CASSQDLTRETQYF
.,14,TRBV9,TRBJ2-5,CASSVGTAGETQYF
.,10,TRBV29-1,TRBJ2-1,CSVDSVEQFF
few,15,TRBV20-1,TRBJ2-6,CSALPRPTGANVLTF
.,13,TRBV27,TRBJ2-7,CASSPDRAYEQYF
.,15,TRBV19,TRBJ2-3,CASSTPGASGDTQYF
few,15,TRBV5-1,TRBJ2-3,CASSLSGPRTDTQYF